A single sample is the source of the 20 T cell receptor beta chains below, sequenced in a study of neurological immune-mediated disorders. Each CDR3 protein gets one entry after TCRdb re-called the 5' RACE reads with MiXCR. The top ten hold 1.9% of the sample, which has some 55,000 distinct CDR3 sequences, roughly 7.7% seen once. Noted time point: longitudinal time-point 3. Material for sequencing was PBMCs. The receptor source for this set is a middle-aged woman in good health.

This clonotype showed up many times. The chain uses TRBV5-1 and TRBJ2-4; 8 bases line up with TRBD1. This CDR3 has 14 residues. In germline, CDR1 is SGHRS, CDR2 YFSETQ. V lost 4 bases to trimming and J lost 3 bases; unmatched junction nucleotides: 3. In nucleotides, the CDR3 is TGCGCCAGCAGCAAAGGGACAGGCAAAAACATTCAGTACTTC. Encoded protein: CASSKGTGKNIQYF.

This clonotype was counted at least ten times. The CDR3 sequence: CATSRASGGTYEQYF. The CDR3, as DNA: TGTGCCACCAGCAGAGCTAGCGGGGGCACCTACGAGCAGTACTTC. The chain uses TRBV15 and TRBJ2-7, with 10 bases that match TRBD2. J was trimmed by 2 bases and V by 1 base; bases with no gene match: 2. Germline V gene data show CDR1 as LNHNV and CDR2 as YYDKDF (reference sequence). The CDR3 length is 15 residues.

Written as DNA, the CDR3 is TGCAGCGTAAGAGCCGGGACAGGGGGCGGCGAGCAGTACTTC. It yields the protein CSVRAGTGGGEQYF. V is TRBV29-1 and J is TRBJ2-7, with TRBD1 identical over 12 bases. The germline V gene has CDR1 SQVTM and CDR2 ANQGSEA. Unmatched junction bases numbered 9, after V lost 6 bases and J lost 6 bases. There are 14 residues in the CDR3.

In its sample, this clonotype was seen many times. The chain has TRBV25-1 and TRBJ1-1, with 10 bases lining up with TRBD1. Trimming at V came to 2 bases and at J to 5 bases, leaving 8 bases not matched to a gene. The germline CDR1 and CDR2 sequences are MGHDK and SYGVNS. This CDR3 spans 16 amino acids. The CDR3 DNA sequence: TGTGCCAGCAGTGAACACTGGACAGGGGGAAAAACTGAAGCTTTCTTT. Translating gives CASSEHWTGGKTEAFF.

The rearrangement uses TRBV20-1 and TRBJ1-6; 9 nucleotides agree with TRBD1. Germline lookup yields CDR1 DFQATT and CDR2 SNEGSKA (reference sequence). V lost 5 bases and J lost 7; bases outside the gene matches: 12. The CDR3 extends over 16 amino acids. The CDR3 DNA reads as TGCAGTGCTCCCCCTCCGGGACAGGGACCGAATTCACCCCTCCACTTT. Residues: CSAPPPGQGPNSPLHF.

This clonotype occurred many times. The chain has TRBV5-5 and TRBJ2-2, with D perhaps matching TRBD1 (6 bases). Looked up from germline, CDR1 is SGHKS and CDR2 is YYEKEE (reference sequence). The CDR3 runs 15 residues. Trimming cost V 4 bases and J 3 bases, with 13 bases left between them. CDR3 DNA: TGTGCCAGCAGCCTCATTACAGGGTACACCGGGGAGCTGTTTTTT. Translated: CASSLITGYTGELFF.

The table lists this clonotype with many counts. The J gene is TRBJ2-2, the V gene TRBV6-5; 10 bases are a match to TRBD1. This CDR3 has 15 amino acids. The V gene's germline CDR1 is MNHEY and CDR2 SVGAGI. V lost 5 bases to trimming and J lost 7 bases; unmatched junction nucleotides: 7. CDR3 sequence: CASSATGGAVGELFF. CDR3 coding DNA: TGTGCCAGCAGTGCGACAGGGGGCGCAGTCGGGGAGCTGTTTTTT.

The table lists this clonotype with many counts. This chain joins TRBV12-3 or TRBV12-4 and TRBJ2-5, with 7 nucleotides matching TRBD2. CDR3 size: 14 residues. V gave up 4 bases and J gave up 5 bases; unmatched junction bases: 7. Written as DNA, the CDR3 is TGTGCCAGCAGTTCTAGCGGAGGGCTTGAGACCCAGTACTTC. Its translation: CASSSSGGLETQYF.

This clonotype was detected many times. The V and J genes are TRBV5-1 and TRBJ1-2; the D gene is possibly TRBD1 (6 bases). Trimming took 1 base from V and 3 from J, leaving 10 bases between them. The CDR3 extends over 14 amino acids. The germline V gene has CDR1 SGHRS and CDR2 YFSETQ. CDR3 sequence reads: CASSLPGDYYGYTF. In DNA, the CDR3 is TGCGCCAGCAGCTTGCCAGGGGATTACTATGGCTACACCTTC.

This clonotype was picked up many times. The rearrangement joins TRBV6-6 to TRBJ2-7; D gene ambiguous. V lost 6 bases, J lost 0 bases, and 12 bases lay in between. Germline CDR1 and CDR2: MNHNY and SVGAGI (reference sequence). The CDR3 length is 14 residues. Here the CDR3 DNA reads TGTGCCAGCAGCCAGACCGCCAGCTCCTACGAGCAGTACTTC. This sequence encodes CASSQTASSYEQYF.

This clonotype was detected many times. This chain uses TRBV5-1 with TRBJ1-1; a possible D gene is TRBD1 (6 bases). CDR3 length: 15 amino acids. Germline CDR1 is SGHRS and CDR2 is YFSETQ. V was cut by 4 bases and J by 1 base, with 14 bases left in between. This chain's CDR3 is CASSDLRGQNTEAFF. The CDR3 DNA reads TGCGCCAGCAGCGACCTCAGGGGCCAGAACACTGAAGCTTTCTTT.

This clonotype was counted a few times. J is TRBJ2-1 and V is TRBV18, with 7 bases identical to TRBD2. Germline V gene data show CDR1 as KGHSH and CDR2 as LQKENI. CDR3 length: 15 amino acids. V shed 0 bases, J shed 2 bases, and the junction held 1 base outside the gene matches. The CDR3 spells CASSPPAGAYNEQFF. In DNA, the CDR3 is TGTGCCAGCTCACCACCTGCGGGAGCCTACAATGAGCAGTTCTTC.

This clonotype was counted many times. V usage is TRBV9 and J usage is TRBJ1-1, with D uncertain. The CDR3 has 13 amino acids. Deletions cut 3 bases from V and 11 bases from J, with 17 bases between. Germline V gives CDR1 SGDLS, CDR2 YYNGEE. CDR3 DNA: TGTGCCAGCAGCGCGGACCCTAGAGGCGGCGCTTTCTTT. Its translation is CASSADPRGGAFF. The full variable domain, rest sourced from reference TRBV9 and TRBJ1-1, is DSGVTQTPKHLITATGQRVTLRCSPRSGDLSVYWYQQSLDQGLQFLIQYYNGEERAKGNILERFSAQQFPDLHSELNLSSLELGDSALYFCASSADPRGGAFFGQGTRLTVV.

The sample holds one count of this clonotype. One end of the junction is discordant with germline, which a read error may explain. CDR3 DNA sequence: TGCAGTGTTGACACAGGTACGCAGTATTTT. Its protein product is CSVDTGTQYF. The genes are TRBV29-1 and TRBJ2-3, with D possibly being TRBD1 (5 bases). Germline CDR1 is SQVTM and CDR2 is ANQGSEA. CDR3 length equals 10 residues.

This clonotype was detected many times. The rearrangement uses TRBV6-2 or TRBV6-3 and TRBJ2-1, with D uncertain. The CDR3 contains 13 residues. Germline assignment: CDR1 MNHEY and CDR2 SVGEGT. V gave up 2 bases and J gave up 6 bases, with 8 bases separating them. CDR3 nucleotides: TGTGCCAGCAGTTACCGGTCTTCCAATGAGCAGTTCTTC. Translated, it gives CASSYRSSNEQFF.

This clonotype was counted ten times or more. Mismatch with germline at one junction end may stem from a read error. The chain is built from TRBV20-1 and TRBJ1-1; no firm D call. CDR1 and CDR2 (germline): DFQATT, SNEGSKA (reference sequence). This CDR3 comprises 14 residues. This CDR3 reads CSASPGRNTLGVGF. DNA for the CDR3: TGCAGTGCTAGCCCCGGGAGGAACACCCTCGGAGTTGGCTTT.

CDR3 sequence: CSVVERAGEGNEQFF. In DNA form, the CDR3 reads TGCAGCGTAGTGGAAAGGGCAGGGGAGGGGAATGAGCAGTTCTTC. The chain carries TRBV29-1 and TRBJ2-1; D possibly corresponds to TRBD2 (7 bases). Trimming left V 6 bases short and J 7 bases short, with 22 bases between. Germline CDR1 reads SQVTM; CDR2 reads ANQGSEA. The CDR3 consists of 15 residues.

This clonotype was counted many times. J is TRBJ2-7 and V is TRBV20-1; tentatively, D is TRBD1 (5 bases). CDR3 length: 14 residues. Germline V gene sequence: CDR1 DFQATT, CDR2 SNEGSKA (reference sequence). V dropped 5 bases and J dropped 2 bases, with 16 bases sitting between them. CDR3 in DNA: TGCAGTGCTTACGATGGACACTACCCCTACGAGCAGTACTTC. Its protein is CSAYDGHYPYEQYF.

Only a few counts were recorded for this clonotype. V gene TRBV6-4 combines with J gene TRBJ1-1; D is undetermined. CDR3 length: 14 amino acids. Germline loops: CDR1 MRHNA, CDR2 SNTAGT. V was clipped by 3 bases and J by 0 bases, with 8 bases between them. The CDR3 nucleotides read TGTGCCAGCAGTGAGCGGATAATGAACACTGAAGCTTTCTTT. It encodes CASSERIMNTEAFF.

This clonotype was seen at least ten times. The CDR3 region is CSARPEGFGNQPQHF. The CDR3 DNA is TGCAGTGCTAGACCCGAGGGATTTGGTAATCAGCCCCAGCATTTT. The V call is TRBV20-1, the J call TRBJ1-5; D is undetermined. Germline values: CDR1 DFQATT, CDR2 SNEGSKA (reference sequence). The CDR3 loop spans 15 amino acids. V lost 2 bases and J 4 bases, leaving 15 bases between the germline ends.